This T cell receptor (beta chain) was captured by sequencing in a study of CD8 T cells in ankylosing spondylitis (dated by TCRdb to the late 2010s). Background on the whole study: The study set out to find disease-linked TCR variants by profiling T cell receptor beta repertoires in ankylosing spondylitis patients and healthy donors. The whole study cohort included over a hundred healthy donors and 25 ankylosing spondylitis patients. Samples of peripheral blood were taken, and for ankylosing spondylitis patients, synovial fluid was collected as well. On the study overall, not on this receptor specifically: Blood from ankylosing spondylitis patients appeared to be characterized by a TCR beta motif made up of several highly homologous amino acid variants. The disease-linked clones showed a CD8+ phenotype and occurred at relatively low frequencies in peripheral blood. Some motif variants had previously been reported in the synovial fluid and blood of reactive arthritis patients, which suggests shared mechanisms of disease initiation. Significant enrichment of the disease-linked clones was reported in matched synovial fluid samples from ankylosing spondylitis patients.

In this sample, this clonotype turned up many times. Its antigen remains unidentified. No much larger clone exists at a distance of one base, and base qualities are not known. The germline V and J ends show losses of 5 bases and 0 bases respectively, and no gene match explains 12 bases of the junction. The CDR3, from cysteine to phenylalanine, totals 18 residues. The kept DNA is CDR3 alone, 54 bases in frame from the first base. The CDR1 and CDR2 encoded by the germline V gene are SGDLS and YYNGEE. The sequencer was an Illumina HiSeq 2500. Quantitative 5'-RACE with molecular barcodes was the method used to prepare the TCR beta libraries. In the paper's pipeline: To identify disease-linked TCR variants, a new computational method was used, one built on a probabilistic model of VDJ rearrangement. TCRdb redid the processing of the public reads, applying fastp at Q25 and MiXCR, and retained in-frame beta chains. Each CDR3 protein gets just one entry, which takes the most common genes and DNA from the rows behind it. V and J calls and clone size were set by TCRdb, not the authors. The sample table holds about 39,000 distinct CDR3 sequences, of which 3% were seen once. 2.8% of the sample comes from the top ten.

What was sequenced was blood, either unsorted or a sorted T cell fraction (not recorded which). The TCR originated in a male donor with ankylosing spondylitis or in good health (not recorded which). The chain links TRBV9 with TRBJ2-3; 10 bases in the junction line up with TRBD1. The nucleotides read TGTGCCAGCAGTACGGGACAGGGGATGCCTTTGAGCACAGATACGCAGTATTTT. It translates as CASSTGQGMPLSTDTQYF.